The rows below give T cell receptor beta chains drawn from one sample of a study of T cell repertoires in cytomegalovirus infection. Via MiXCR, TCRdb re-called the reads, giving one row per CDR3 protein. The sample lists approximately 770,000 distinct CDR3 sequences, around 29% occurring once. Their cognate antigens are unknown. Sequenced material: cultured CD8+ T cells from PBMCs, taken from culture after CMV antigen stimulation. All receptors come from a human donor in good health (CMV status not recorded). Some clones in this sample may be carry-over from other donors' samples. The CDR3 runs from the conserved cysteine through the conserved F or W. The D gene is left open where the match is weak. A row's size may be missing; if present it is once, few, many or a size class.

clone_size: -; v_call: TRBV5-1; d_call: TRBD1; j_call: TRBJ1-4; cdr3_nt: TGCGCCAGCCGGGACAGGGTTGAAAAACTGTTTTTT; cdr3_aa: CASRDRVEKLFF
clone_size: many; v_call: TRBV6-5; d_call: -; j_call: TRBJ2-1; cdr3_nt: TGTGCCAGCAGTTACGGGGGGCCGTACAATGAGCAGTTCTTC; cdr3_aa: CASSYGGPYNEQFF
clone_size: many; v_call: TRBV7-2; d_call: TRBD1; j_call: TRBJ2-3; cdr3_nt: TGTGCCAGCAGCTTATTCGACTGGGATATGGGACAGGGCACAGATACGCAGTATTTT; cdr3_aa: CASSLFDWDMGQGTDTQYF
clone_size: -; v_call: TRBV2; d_call: -; j_call: TRBJ1-5; cdr3_nt: TGTGCCAGCAGTGGGAAACCGCAGCCCCAGCATTTT; cdr3_aa: CASSGKPQPQHF
clone_size: -; v_call: TRBV2; d_call: -; j_call: TRBJ1-1; cdr3_nt: TGTGCCAGCACCGGCGGCATGGATGCTTTCTTT; cdr3_aa: CASTGGMDAFF
clone_size: many; v_call: TRBV5-6; d_call: -; j_call: TRBJ1-3; cdr3_nt: TGTGCCAGCAGCTTCGGTCACCCCAGACCCCCTGGAAACACCATATATTTT; cdr3_aa: CASSFGHPRPPGNTIYF
clone_size: few; v_call: TRBV7-9; d_call: -; j_call: TRBJ2-3; cdr3_nt: TGTGCCAGCAGCCCTTTAGGAAGGGGCCGGGACGGCACAGATACGCAGTATTTT; cdr3_aa: CASSPLGRGRDGTDTQYF
clone_size: few; v_call: TRBV7-2; d_call: -; j_call: TRBJ2-1; cdr3_nt: TGTGCCAGCAGCCCTAGGGGAATGACGGCCTACAATGAGCAGTTCTTC; cdr3_aa: CASSPRGMTAYNEQFF
clone_size: -; v_call: TRBV6-5; d_call: -; j_call: TRBJ2-5; cdr3_nt: TGTGCCAGCAGTTACCGTGGACTGGATCAAGAGACCCAGTACTTC; cdr3_aa: CASSYRGLDQETQYF
clone_size: -; v_call: TRBV12-3/TRBV12-4; d_call: -; j_call: TRBJ2-5; cdr3_nt: TGTGCCAGCAGTGCAGGGAACCAAGAGACCCAGTACTTC; cdr3_aa: CASSAGNQETQYF
clone_size: few; v_call: TRBV7-9; d_call: -; j_call: TRBJ1-5; cdr3_nt: TGTGCCAGCAGCTTAGTTCCTAGCAATCAGCCCCAGCATTTT; cdr3_aa: CASSLVPSNQPQHF
clone_size: many; v_call: TRBV12-3/TRBV12-4; d_call: -; j_call: TRBJ1-5; cdr3_nt: TGTGCCAGCAGTTATAGGGTTTGTTTGAATCAGCCCCAGCATTTT; cdr3_aa: CASSYRVCLNQPQHF
clone_size: -; v_call: TRBV15; d_call: TRBD1; j_call: TRBJ1-1; cdr3_nt: TGTGCCACCAGCAGCCGGGACAGGACATTGAACACTGAAGCTTTCTTT; cdr3_aa: CATSSRDRTLNTEAFF
clone_size: few; v_call: TRBV6-1; d_call: TRBD2; j_call: TRBJ2-1; cdr3_nt: TGTGCCAGCAGTGTCCTACTAGCGGGGGGAAGCTCCTACAATGAGCAGTTCTTC; cdr3_aa: CASSVLLAGGSSYNEQFF
clone_size: -; v_call: TRBV7-4; d_call: TRBD1; j_call: TRBJ1-1; cdr3_nt: TGTGCCAGCAGCTCGGGACAGCAGAGAGCTTTCTTT; cdr3_aa: CASSSGQQRAFF
clone_size: -; v_call: TRBV4-3; d_call: -; j_call: TRBJ1-5; cdr3_nt: TGCGCCAGCAGCCGAGGATGGGCGGAAAATCAGCCCCAGCATTTT; cdr3_aa: CASSRGWAENQPQHF
clone_size: many; v_call: TRBV7-2; d_call: -; j_call: TRBJ2-5; cdr3_nt: TGTGCCAGCAGCTTAGCGCTTGGGCCAGGGGGGATAAAGACCCAGTACTTC; cdr3_aa: CASSLALGPGGIKTQYF
clone_size: -; v_call: TRBV15; d_call: TRBD1; j_call: TRBJ1-2; cdr3_nt: TGTGCCACCAGCAGAAAACGGGACAGGGGATACTCTAACTATGGCTACACCTTC; cdr3_aa: CATSRKRDRGYSNYGYTF
clone_size: few; v_call: TRBV11-2; d_call: TRBD1; j_call: TRBJ1-1; cdr3_nt: TGTGCCAGCAGCTTATGGGACAGAGCGCTGACCACTGAAGCTTTCTTT; cdr3_aa: CASSLWDRALTTEAFF
clone_size: -; v_call: TRBV10-1; d_call: TRBD1; j_call: TRBJ1-6; cdr3_nt: TGCGCCAGCAGTGGAACCCGGGACAGGCCCTGGGGACCCCTCCACTTT; cdr3_aa: CASSGTRDRPWGPLHF
clone_size: -; v_call: TRBV9; d_call: TRBD2; j_call: TRBJ2-5; cdr3_nt: TGTGCCAGCAGCGTAGAGGCTAGCGGGGATCAAGAGACCCAGTACTTC; cdr3_aa: CASSVEASGDQETQYF
clone_size: few; v_call: TRBV6-1; d_call: -; j_call: TRBJ1-6; cdr3_nt: TGTGCCAGCAGTAAAGGAGTCTCACCCCTCCACTTT; cdr3_aa: CASSKGVSPLHF
clone_size: few; v_call: TRBV7-9; d_call: TRBD1; j_call: TRBJ2-1; cdr3_nt: TGTGCCAGCAGCCCCCGGGACAGGGAGGGCAATGAGCAGTTCTTC; cdr3_aa: CASSPRDREGNEQFF
clone_size: many; v_call: TRBV6-1; d_call: -; j_call: TRBJ2-5; cdr3_nt: TGTGCCAGCAGTGAGTTGGGTGAGACCCAGTACTTC; cdr3_aa: CASSELGETQYF
clone_size: -; v_call: TRBV29-1; d_call: -; j_call: TRBJ1-1; cdr3_nt: TGCAGCGTTGCGGAGGGGATGAGCACTGAAGCTTTCTTT; cdr3_aa: CSVAEGMSTEAFF
clone_size: many; v_call: TRBV7-8; d_call: TRBD2; j_call: TRBJ2-1; cdr3_nt: TGTGCCAGCAGCTCTAGCGGGGTCTCCTACAATGAGCAGTTCTTC; cdr3_aa: CASSSSGVSYNEQFF
clone_size: -; v_call: TRBV4-1; d_call: -; j_call: TRBJ1-1; cdr3_nt: TGCGCCAGCAGCCAAGGAAGTGGAAGGACGGGCACTGAAGCTTTCTTT; cdr3_aa: CASSQGSGRTGTEAFF
clone_size: many; v_call: TRBV4-1; d_call: -; j_call: TRBJ2-1; cdr3_nt: TGCGCCAGCAGCCAAATGGATAGAGAGTCCTACAATGAGCAGTTCTTC; cdr3_aa: CASSQMDRESYNEQFF
clone_size: -; v_call: TRBV25-1; d_call: -; j_call: TRBJ1-2; cdr3_nt: TGTGCCAGCAGCGAGGGGTTGCATGGCTACACCTTC; cdr3_aa: CASSEGLHGYTF
clone_size: -; v_call: TRBV12-3/TRBV12-4; d_call: -; j_call: TRBJ1-1; cdr3_nt: TGTGCCAGCAGTTTTACAGTGGAAGGGGGGTCAGGAGGAGGGAATATGAACACTGAAGCTTTCTTT; cdr3_aa: CASSFTVEGGSGGGNMNTEAFF
clone_size: -; v_call: TRBV19; d_call: -; j_call: TRBJ2-1; cdr3_nt: TGTGCCAGTAGTATTGACACAGGCTACAATGAGCAGTTCTTC; cdr3_aa: CASSIDTGYNEQFF
clone_size: -; v_call: TRBV29-1; d_call: TRBD1; j_call: TRBJ1-2; cdr3_nt: TGCAGCGTGGAGGGACAGCGAATAAACTATGGCTACACCTTC; cdr3_aa: CSVEGQRINYGYTF
clone_size: -; v_call: TRBV11-3; d_call: TRBD1; j_call: TRBJ2-2; cdr3_nt: TGTGCCAGCAGCTTAAAAATAGGACAGGGTGCCGGGGAGCTGTTTTTT; cdr3_aa: CASSLKIGQGAGELFF
clone_size: many; v_call: TRBV4-1; d_call: -; j_call: TRBJ2-1; cdr3_nt: TGCGCCAGCAGCCAAGAGGGGTACAATGAGCAGTTCTTC; cdr3_aa: CASSQEGYNEQFF
clone_size: -; v_call: TRBV6-6; d_call: -; j_call: TRBJ1-2; cdr3_nt: TGTGCCAGCAGCTCGGCACCTAACTATGGCTACACCTTC; cdr3_aa: CASSSAPNYGYTF
clone_size: many; v_call: TRBV7-6; d_call: -; j_call: TRBJ1-2; cdr3_nt: TGTGCCAGCAGCTCGCTGATCGGGGGAGTGTCTGGCTACACCTTC; cdr3_aa: CASSSLIGGVSGYTF
clone_size: -; v_call: TRBV7-6; d_call: TRBD2; j_call: TRBJ2-1; cdr3_nt: TGTGCCAGCAGCTTACCACTAGCGGGGGGGGCTAATGAGCAGTTCTTC; cdr3_aa: CASSLPLAGGANEQFF
clone_size: many; v_call: TRBV7-6; d_call: TRBD1; j_call: TRBJ1-4; cdr3_nt: TGTGCCAGCAGCTTAGCCCAGGGGGCAACTAATGAAAAACTGTTTTTT; cdr3_aa: CASSLAQGATNEKLFF
clone_size: -; v_call: TRBV6-5; d_call: TRBD1; j_call: TRBJ1-4; cdr3_nt: TGTGCCAGCAGTTACTCCGGACAGGCATCAACTAATGAAAAACTGTTTTTT; cdr3_aa: CASSYSGQASTNEKLFF
clone_size: -; v_call: TRBV9; d_call: -; j_call: TRBJ1-1; cdr3_nt: TGTGCCAGCAGCGTAGTTTTACCCAACACTGAAGCTTTCTTT; cdr3_aa: CASSVVLPNTEAFF
clone_size: -; v_call: TRBV5-6; d_call: -; j_call: TRBJ1-5; cdr3_nt: TGTGCCAGCAGCTCGGGTTGGAAGGGCGAGCATCAGCCCCAGCATTTT; cdr3_aa: CASSSGWKGEHQPQHF
clone_size: -; v_call: TRBV27; d_call: -; j_call: TRBJ2-5; cdr3_nt: TGTGCCAGCAGTTTACGGGGAAGGCCCCAAGAGACCCAGTACTTC; cdr3_aa: CASSLRGRPQETQYF